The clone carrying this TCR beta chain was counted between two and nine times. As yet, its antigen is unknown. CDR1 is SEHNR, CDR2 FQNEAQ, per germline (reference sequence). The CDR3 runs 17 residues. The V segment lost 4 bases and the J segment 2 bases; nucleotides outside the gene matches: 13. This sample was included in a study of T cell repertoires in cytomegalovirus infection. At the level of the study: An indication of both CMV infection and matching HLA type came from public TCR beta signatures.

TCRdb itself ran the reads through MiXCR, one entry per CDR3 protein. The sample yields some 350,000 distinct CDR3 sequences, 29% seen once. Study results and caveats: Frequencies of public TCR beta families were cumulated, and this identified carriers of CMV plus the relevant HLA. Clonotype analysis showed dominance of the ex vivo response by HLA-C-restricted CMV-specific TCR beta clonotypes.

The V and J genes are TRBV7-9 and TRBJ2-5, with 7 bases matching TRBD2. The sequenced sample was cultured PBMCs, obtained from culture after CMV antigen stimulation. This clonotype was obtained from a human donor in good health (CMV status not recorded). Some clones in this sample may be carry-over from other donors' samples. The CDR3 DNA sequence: TGTGCCAGCAGCTCTCAGCCGCGACTAGCTTCTCAAGAGACCCAGTACTTC. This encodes CASSSQPRLASQETQYF.